This T cell receptor beta chain was sequenced during a study of cytomegalovirus exposure and HLA in healthy donors. Study-wide findings and caveats: In a later analysis, first-cohort TCR clusters were found to tend to co-occur in the 95 to 150 validation repertoires.

Method: immunoSEQ multiplex PCR; TCRdb's copy keeps in-frame clones and lacks some. The sample lists approximately 280,000 clones, approximately 90% occurring once. CDR1 SNHLY and CDR2 FYNNEI come from the germline V gene. CDR3 length: 13 amino acids. Trimming pared 6 bases from V and 2 bases from J, leaving 10 bases between. As for this clone: Antigen specificity is unknown.

Specimen: PBMCs. This chain links TRBV2 with TRBJ1-2; D is possibly TRBD1 (6 bases). The source is a woman aged 18-30 years in good health and CMV-seronegative. The CDR3 reads CASSTDRNYGYTF. CDR3 nucleotide sequence: TGTGCCAGCAGCACGGACAGAAACTATGGCTACACCTTC.